One sample yielded the 8 T cell receptor beta chains listed below, sequenced in a study of T cell responses to AZD1222 COVID-19 vaccine. Only in-frame clones appear in the TCRdb table, and some are missing; sequencing was by immunoSEQ multiplex PCR. The sample has about 64,000 clones; 85% to 95% are singletons. Sequences were derived from peripheral blood, sampled 28 days after the second dose of the MenACWY control vaccine. These receptors all come from an adult who received the MenACWY meningococcal vaccine as a control.

The V gene is TRBV6-1, the J gene TRBJ1-6, with 9 bases fitting TRBD1. Germline CDR1 is MNHNS and CDR2 is SASEGT. The CDR3 covers 15 residues. The J segment lost 5 bases and the V segment lost 1 base, leaving 0 bases of the junction unmatched. The chain's CDR3 is CASSEGTGDNSPLHF. The CDR3 DNA is TGTGCCAGCAGTGAAGGGACAGGGGATAATTCACCCCTCCACTTT.

V gene TRBV5-4 combines with J gene TRBJ2-5, with D perhaps TRBD1 (6 bases). This CDR3 has 15 residues. Germline CDR1 is SGHNT and CDR2 is YYREEE (reference sequence). V was trimmed by 5 bases and J by 4 bases, leaving 18 bases between them. In nucleotides, the CDR3 is TGTGCCAGCAGGGAACAGGGAAGAATTGGAGAGACCCAGTACTTC. It is translated as CASREQGRIGETQYF.

V gene TRBV28 combines with J gene TRBJ1-1, with D hard to call. Germline V gene lookup returns CDR1 MDHEN and CDR2 SYDVKM. V was clipped by 7 bases and J by 1 base, with 10 bases between them. This CDR3 comprises 13 residues. The CDR3: CASILTANTEAFF. CDR3 in DNA: TGTGCCAGCATTCTCACTGCGAACACTGAAGCTTTCTTT.

The chain is built from TRBV11-2 and TRBJ1-3, with a possible D match to TRBD1 (5 bases). Trimming left V 2 bases short and J 3 bases short, with 14 bases between. The germline gives CDR1 SGHAT, CDR2 FQNNGV. The CDR3 length is 16 residues. The CDR3 region is CASSLLGEASGNTIYF. The CDR3 DNA reads TGTGCCAGCAGCTTACTAGGGGAGGCTAGTGGAAACACCATATATTTT.

For this clone: The same CDR3 also results from other DNA sequences found in this sample. The V and J genes are TRBV11-2 and TRBJ1-4; TRBD1 agrees at 8 bases. The germline CDR1 and CDR2 sequences are SGHAT and FQNNGV. The CDR3 covers 14 residues. With 5 bases clipped from V and 5 bases from J, the junction kept 4 bases outside the gene matches. CDR3: CASSLGQGNEKLFF. CDR3 sequence (DNA): TGTGCCAGCAGCCTCGGACAGGGAAATGAAAAACTGTTTTTT.

This clone was counted only a few times. J is TRBJ1-3 and V is TRBV28; D remains unclear. The germline V and J ends were trimmed by 3 bases and 4 bases, with 4 bases remaining between them. Looked up from germline, CDR1 is MDHEN and CDR2 is SYDVKM. This CDR3 is built from 12 residues. CDR3 residues: CASSFGGNTIYF. In DNA form, the CDR3 reads TGTGCCAGCAGTTTTGGAGGAAACACCATATATTTT.

This chain links TRBV24-1 with TRBJ2-1; TRBD1 agrees at 10 bases. This CDR3 has 14 residues. Trimming took 7 bases from V and 4 from J; bases not matched to a gene: 3. Germline V gene data show CDR1 as KGHDR and CDR2 as SFDVKD. The CDR3 protein is CATRGDRGYNEQFF. As DNA, the CDR3 is TGTGCCACCAGGGGGGACAGGGGATACAATGAGCAGTTCTTC.

The V call is TRBV10-1, the J call TRBJ2-1; 13 nucleotides line up with TRBD2. In germline, CDR1 is WNHNN, CDR2 SYGVQD (reference sequence). The V gene end was trimmed by 8 bases and the J gene end by 7 bases; junction bases not matched to a gene: 17. The CDR3 length is 18 residues. Written as DNA, the CDR3 is TGCGCCAGCCCTGGGACTAGCGGGGAAAGAGGGGGGTGGAATGAGCAGTTCTTC. Its protein is CASPGTSGERGGWNEQFF.